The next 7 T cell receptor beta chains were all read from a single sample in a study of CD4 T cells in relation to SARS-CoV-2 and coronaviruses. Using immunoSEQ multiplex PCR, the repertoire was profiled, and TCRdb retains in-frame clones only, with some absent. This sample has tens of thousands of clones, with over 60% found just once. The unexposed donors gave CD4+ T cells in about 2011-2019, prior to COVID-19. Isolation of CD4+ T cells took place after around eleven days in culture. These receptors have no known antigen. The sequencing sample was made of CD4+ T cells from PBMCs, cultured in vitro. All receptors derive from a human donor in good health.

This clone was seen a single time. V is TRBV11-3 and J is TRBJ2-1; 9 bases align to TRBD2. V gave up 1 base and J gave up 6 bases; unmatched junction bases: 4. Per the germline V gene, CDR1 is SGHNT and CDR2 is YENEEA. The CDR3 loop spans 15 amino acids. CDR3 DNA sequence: TGTGCCAGCAGCTTAGTAGGACTAGCGAGCAATGAGCAGTTCTTC. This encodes CASSLVGLASNEQFF. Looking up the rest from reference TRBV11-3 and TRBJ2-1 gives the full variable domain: EAGVVQSPRYKIIEKKQPVAFWCNPISGHNTLYWYLQNLGQGPELLIRYENEEAVDDSQLPKDRFSAERLKGVDSTLKIQPAELGDSAVYLCASSLVGLASNEQFFGPGTRLTVL.

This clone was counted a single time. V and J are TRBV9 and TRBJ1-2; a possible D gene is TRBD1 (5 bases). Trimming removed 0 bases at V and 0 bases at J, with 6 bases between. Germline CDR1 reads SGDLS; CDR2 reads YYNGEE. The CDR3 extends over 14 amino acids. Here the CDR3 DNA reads TGTGCCAGCAGCGTAGGGGGGGCTAACTATGGCTACACCTTC. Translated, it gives CASSVGGANYGYTF. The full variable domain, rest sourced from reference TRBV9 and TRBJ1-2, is DSGVTQTPKHLITATGQRVTLRCSPRSGDLSVYWYQQSLDQGLQFLIQYYNGEERAKGNILERFSAQQFPDLHSELNLSSLELGDSALYFCASSVGGANYGYTFGSGTRLTVV.

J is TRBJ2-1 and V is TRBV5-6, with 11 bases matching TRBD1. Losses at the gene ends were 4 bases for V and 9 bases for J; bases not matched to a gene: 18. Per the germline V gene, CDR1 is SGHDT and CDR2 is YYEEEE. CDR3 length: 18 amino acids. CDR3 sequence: CASSTGTGGLGVNPEQFF. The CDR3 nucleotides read TGTGCCAGCAGCACCGGGACAGGGGGATTAGGGGTTAATCCTGAGCAGTTCTTC.

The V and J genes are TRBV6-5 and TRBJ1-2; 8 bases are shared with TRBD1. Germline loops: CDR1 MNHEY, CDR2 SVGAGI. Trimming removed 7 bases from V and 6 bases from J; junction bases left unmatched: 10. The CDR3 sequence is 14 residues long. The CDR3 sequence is CASKSGTGLDGYTF. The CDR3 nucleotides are TGTGCCAGCAAATCCGGGACAGGCTTAGATGGCTACACCTTC.

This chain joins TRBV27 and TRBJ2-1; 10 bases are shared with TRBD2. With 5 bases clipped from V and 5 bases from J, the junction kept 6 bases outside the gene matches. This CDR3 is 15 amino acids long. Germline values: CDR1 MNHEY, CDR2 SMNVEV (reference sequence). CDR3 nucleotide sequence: TGTGCCAGCAGTCCAGGGACTAGCGCGAACAATGAGCAGTTCTTC. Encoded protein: CASSPGTSANNEQFF.

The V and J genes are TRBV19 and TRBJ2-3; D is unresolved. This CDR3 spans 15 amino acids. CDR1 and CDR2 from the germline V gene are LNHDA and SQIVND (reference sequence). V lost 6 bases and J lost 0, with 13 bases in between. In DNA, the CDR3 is TGTGCCAGTAGACCTGCCCTACCTAGCACAGATACGCAGTATTTT. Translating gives CASRPALPSTDTQYF.

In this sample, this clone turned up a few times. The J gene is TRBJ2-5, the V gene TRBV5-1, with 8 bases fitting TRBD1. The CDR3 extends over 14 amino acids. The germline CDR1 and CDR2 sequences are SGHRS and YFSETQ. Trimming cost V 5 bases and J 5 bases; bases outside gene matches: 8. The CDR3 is CASREQGAEETQYF. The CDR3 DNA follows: TGCGCCAGCAGAGAGCAGGGGGCAGAGGAGACCCAGTACTTC.